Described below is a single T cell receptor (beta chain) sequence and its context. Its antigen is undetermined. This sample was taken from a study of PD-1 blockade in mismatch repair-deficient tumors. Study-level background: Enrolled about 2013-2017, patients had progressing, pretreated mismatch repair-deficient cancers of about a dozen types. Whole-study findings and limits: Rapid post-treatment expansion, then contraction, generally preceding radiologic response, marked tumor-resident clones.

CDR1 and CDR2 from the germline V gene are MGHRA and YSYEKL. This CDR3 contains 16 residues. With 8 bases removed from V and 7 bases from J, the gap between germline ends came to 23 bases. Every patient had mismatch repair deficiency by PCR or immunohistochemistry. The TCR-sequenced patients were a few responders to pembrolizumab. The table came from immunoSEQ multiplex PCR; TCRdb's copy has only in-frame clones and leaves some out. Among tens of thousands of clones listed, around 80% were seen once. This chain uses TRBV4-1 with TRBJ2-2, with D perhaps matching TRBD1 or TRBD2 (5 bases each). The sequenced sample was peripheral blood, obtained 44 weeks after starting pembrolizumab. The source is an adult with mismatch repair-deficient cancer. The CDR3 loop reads CASARGPTTLGGELFF. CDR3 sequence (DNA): TGCGCCAGCGCGAGGGGACCCACAACACTTGGCGGGGAGCTGTTTTTT.